These T cell receptor beta chains were read from a single sample in a study of breast tumors, draining lymph nodes, adjacent tissues. MiXCR was run by TCRdb on the multiplex PCR reads, yielding one entry per CDR3 protein. The top ten hold roughly 2.3% of the sample, which has around 140,000 distinct CDR3 sequences, 30% to 35% seen once. Sequenced sample: axillary lymph node tissue. The receptors come from a female donor with breast cancer. Some clones in this sample may be carry-over from other donors' samples. CDR3s include the opening cysteine and the closing phenylalanine or tryptophan. D genes are given only for firm matches. Size is stated for part of the rows, as once, few or many counts, or as a class when the clone is expanded.

d_call	clone_size	v_call	j_call	cdr3_nt	cdr3_aa
.	.	TRBV10-3	TRBJ2-6	TGTGCCATCAGTGATCAGTATGTGTCGACTCTGTCTTCCTCTGGGGCCAACGTCCTGACTTTC	CAISDQYVSTLSSSGANVLTF
.	.	TRBV7-9	TRBJ1-6	TGTGCCAGCAGCTTAGGTGAGGCAGGGAGGGCACCCCTCCACTTT	CASSLGEAGRAPLHF
.	many	TRBV6-6	TRBJ1-5	TGTGCCAGCAGTCACTCTAACGTGGGGAGGGGGGTCCAGCCCCAGCATTTT	CASSHSNVGRGVQPQHF
.	.	TRBV6-2/TRBV6-3	TRBJ2-6	TGTGCCAGCAGTTACAGGAACTCTGGGGCCAACGTCCTGACTTTC	CASSYRNSGANVLTF
.	.	TRBV19	TRBJ2-7	TGTGCCAGTAGTATATCCGGGGGAGGCTACGAGCAGTACTTC	CASSISGGGYEQYF
.	many	TRBV19	TRBJ2-1	TGTGCCAGTAGTGAGGGCAGGGGGAGGAATGAGCAGTTCTTC	CASSEGRGRNEQFF
.	many	TRBV24-1	TRBJ2-3	TGTGCCACCAGTGATGGGCCTCGGGGGCCACTACTTACAGATACGCAGTATTTT	CATSDGPRGPLLTDTQYF
.	many	TRBV20-1	TRBJ2-5	TGCAGTGCTGACCGACTAGGTGCTAGAGAGACCCAGTACTTC	CSADRLGARETQYF
TRBD1	many	TRBV20-1	TRBJ1-5	TGCAGTGCTAGAGGACAGGGTGGTCAGCCCCAGCATTTT	CSARGQGGQPQHF
.	few	TRBV5-4	TRBJ1-2	TGTGCCAGCAGAGACCTGGGACCATCGGGTCTGGATGGCTACACCTTC	CASRDLGPSGLDGYTF
TRBD1	.	TRBV12-3/TRBV12-4	TRBJ2-4	TGTGCCAGCGGTACCACAGGGGAGAAAAACATTCAGTACTTC	CASGTTGEKNIQYF
.	many	TRBV18	TRBJ2-1	TGTGCCAGCTCACCACCGGGGCAAAATGAGCAGTTCTTC	CASSPPGQNEQFF
TRBD1	many	TRBV2	TRBJ2-1	TGTGCCAGCAGCGAGGACAGGGCCTATGAGCAGTTCTTC	CASSEDRAYEQFF
.	many	TRBV28	TRBJ1-2	TGTGCCAGCATGATCGGCGGATATGGCTACACCTTC	CASMIGGYGYTF
.	many	TRBV6-6	TRBJ2-2	TGTGCCAGCAGTTACTCGACGGGTGGCGGGGAGCTGTTTTTT	CASSYSTGGGELFF
.	.	TRBV6-2/TRBV6-3	TRBJ1-6	TGTGCCAGCAGTCACCCAGGCGTCTATAATTCACCCCTCCACTTT	CASSHPGVYNSPLHF
TRBD1	many	TRBV20-1	TRBJ1-2	TGCAGTGCTCCCCTCGAGACAGGGGTATTCGGCTACACCTTC	CSAPLETGVFGYTF
.	.	TRBV5-1	TRBJ2-3	TGCGCCAGCAGCCTCGACCGCACAGATACGCAGTATTTT	CASSLDRTDTQYF
TRBD1	many	TRBV11-2	TRBJ2-7	TGTGCCAGCAGCTTGGGGCCGGGACAGGCCTACGAGCAGTACTTC	CASSLGPGQAYEQYF
.	.	TRBV5-6	TRBJ2-5	TGTGCCAGCAGCTTGGGGCCAACGAACACCGGGGAGACCCAGTACTTC	CASSLGPTNTGETQYF
.	few	TRBV28	TRBJ2-2	TGTGCCAGCAGTTTCCTATACACCGGGGAGCTGTTTTTT	CASSFLYTGELFF
.	.	TRBV5-1	TRBJ2-1	TGCGCCAGCAGCTTGGGCAAGTGGGGGAATGAGCAGTTCTTC	CASSLGKWGNEQFF
.	many	TRBV5-1	TRBJ2-1	TGCGCCAGCAGCTTGGTAGCTCAAAACTCCTACAATGAGCAGTTCTTC	CASSLVAQNSYNEQFF
.	many	TRBV20-1	TRBJ1-2	TGCAGTGCTAGAGCGGGGTTTGACTATGGCTACACCTTC	CSARAGFDYGYTF
.	many	TRBV9	TRBJ2-3	TGTGCCAGCAGCGTCTTGGACAGCACAGATACGCAGTATTTT	CASSVLDSTDTQYF